This T cell receptor (beta chain) was found in a study of beta chain features in type 1 diabetes. Study-wide results and limits: VDJ junctions from patients with type 1 diabetes contained fewer insertions and more deletions.

On average, the one heparinised blood draw given by each donor was about 100 mL. A CD45RO/CCR7/CD25/CD127/CD95/CD27 panel sorted naive, central memory, regulatory and stem cell-like memory CD4+ cells. Turning to this clone: As yet, its antigen is unknown.

CDR3 length: 13 amino acids. CDR1 is LNHDA, CDR2 SQIVND, per germline (reference sequence). V was pared by 4 bases and J by 5 bases, with 3 bases of the junction left unmatched. The entirety of the isolated RNA underwent reverse transcription, so expressed TCRB transcripts were sequenced. Only in-frame clones appear in the TCRdb table, and some are missing; sequencing was by immunoSEQ multiplex PCR. The sample has about 260,000 clones; 68% are singletons. Sequenced sample: naive CD4+ T cells from blood. This TCR derives from a man aged 30 to 39 in good health. V usage is TRBV19 and J usage is TRBJ2-5; 8 bases line up with TRBD1. The CDR3 protein is CASSTRTGETQYF. The CDR3 bases are TGTGCCAGTAGTACCCGGACAGGGGAGACCCAGTACTTC.